This TCR beta chain was captured in a study of cytomegalovirus exposure and HLA in healthy donors. Background on the study: Prior work identified some 120 million unique TCR beta sequences in roughly 180 million T cells.

Use of 60 Vbeta and 13 Jbeta primers characterized the PCR. The protocol was immunoSEQ multiplex PCR, while the TCRdb copy is restricted to in-frame clones and leaves out a portion. The table lists roughly 120,000 clones, 75% to 85% of them singletons. Study-level findings and limits: As was reported, the HLA-A and HLA-B alleles of most subjects were accurately predicted from TCR beta sequences. With further analysis later on, most CMV-associated TCR beta chains appeared HLA-restricted.

Details on this clone: As yet, its antigen is unknown.

V was pared by 6 bases and J by 7 bases, with 10 bases between. Germline V gene lookup returns CDR1 MDHEN and CDR2 SYDVKM. CDR3 size: 12 residues. The chain employs TRBV28 and TRBJ1-5; D gene ambiguous. This receptor was identified in a man aged 30 to 45 in good health and CMV-seronegative. Sequencing was performed on PBMCs. The CDR3 region is CASSHPQQPQHF. CDR3 in DNA: TGTGCCAGCAGCCATCCTCAGCAGCCCCAGCATTTT.